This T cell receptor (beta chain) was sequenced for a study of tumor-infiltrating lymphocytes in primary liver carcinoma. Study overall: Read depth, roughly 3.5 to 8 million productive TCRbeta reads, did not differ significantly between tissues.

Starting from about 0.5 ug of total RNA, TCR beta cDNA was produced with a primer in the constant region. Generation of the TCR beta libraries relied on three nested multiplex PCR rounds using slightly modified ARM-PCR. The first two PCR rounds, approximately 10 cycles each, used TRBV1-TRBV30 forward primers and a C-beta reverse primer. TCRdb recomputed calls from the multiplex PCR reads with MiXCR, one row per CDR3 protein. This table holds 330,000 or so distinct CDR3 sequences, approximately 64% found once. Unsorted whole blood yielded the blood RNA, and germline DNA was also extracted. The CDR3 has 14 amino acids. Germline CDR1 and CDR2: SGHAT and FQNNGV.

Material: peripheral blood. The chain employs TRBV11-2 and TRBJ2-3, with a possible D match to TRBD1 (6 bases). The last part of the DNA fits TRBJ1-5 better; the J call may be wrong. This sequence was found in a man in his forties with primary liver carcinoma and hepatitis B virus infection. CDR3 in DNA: TGTGCCAGCAGCTTACAGGGGCTTGCGGATACGCAGCATTTT. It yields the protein CASSLQGLADTQHF.